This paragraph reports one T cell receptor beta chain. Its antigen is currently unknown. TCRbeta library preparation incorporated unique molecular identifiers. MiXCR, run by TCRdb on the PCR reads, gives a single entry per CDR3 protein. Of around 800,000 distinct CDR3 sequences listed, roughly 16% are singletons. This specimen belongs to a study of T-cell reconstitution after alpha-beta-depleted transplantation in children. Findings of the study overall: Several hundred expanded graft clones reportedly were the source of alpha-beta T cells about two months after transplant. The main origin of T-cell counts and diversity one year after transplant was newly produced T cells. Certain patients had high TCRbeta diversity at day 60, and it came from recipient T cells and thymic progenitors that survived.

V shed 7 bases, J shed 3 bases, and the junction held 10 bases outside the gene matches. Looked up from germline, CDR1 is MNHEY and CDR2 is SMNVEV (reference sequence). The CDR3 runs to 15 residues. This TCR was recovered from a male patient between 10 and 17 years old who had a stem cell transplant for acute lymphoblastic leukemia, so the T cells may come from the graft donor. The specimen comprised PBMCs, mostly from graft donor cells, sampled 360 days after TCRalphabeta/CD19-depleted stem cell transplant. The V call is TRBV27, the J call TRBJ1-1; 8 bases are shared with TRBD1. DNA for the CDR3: TGTGCCAGCACTAAAATGGGACAGGCCTACACTGAAGCTTTCTTT. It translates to CASTKMGQAYTEAFF.